These T cell receptor beta chains were read from a single sample in a study of cytomegalovirus exposure and HLA in healthy donors. TCRdb's copy holds only in-frame clones and misses some; the assay was immunoSEQ multiplex PCR. The sample totals roughly 30,000 clones. The sample comprised PBMCs. These receptors all stem from a woman in her 40s in good health and CMV-seropositive. Each CDR3 is given with its conserved first and last residue. A D gene is named only where the DNA matches it firmly.

>TRBV4-2|TRBJ1-2|.
CASSQEGLWGNYGYTF
TGTGCCAGCAGCCAGGAGGGACTCTGGGGGAACTATGGCTACACCTTC
>TRBV2|TRBJ1-5|TRBD1
CASSPRGRDQPQHF
TGTGCCAGCAGTCCAAGGGGGCGGGATCAGCCCCAGCATTTT
>TRBV5-1|TRBJ2-1|TRBD2
CASERLAGGREQFF
TGCGCCAGCGAACGACTAGCGGGAGGTAGGGAGCAGTTCTTC
>TRBV18|TRBJ1-5|TRBD1
CASSPGTGNGNQPQHF
TGTGCCAGCTCACCGGGGACAGGAAATGGCAATCAGCCCCAGCATTTT
>TRBV5-1|TRBJ1-1|.
CASSSQGRGDEAFF
TGCGCCAGCAGCTCCCAGGGGAGGGGGGATGAAGCTTTCTTT
>TRBV7-9|TRBJ2-5|.
CASSLPWTAQETQYF
TGTGCCAGCAGCCTCCCCTGGACAGCTCAAGAGACCCAGTACTTC
>TRBV30|TRBJ1-1|.
CAWRPPRTESTEAFF
TGTGCCTGGAGACCCCCACGGACAGAAAGCACTGAAGCTTTCTTT
>TRBV25-1|TRBJ1-1|TRBD1
CASSRTGGDSEAFF
TGTGCCAGCTCCCGGACAGGGGGCGACTCTGAAGCTTTCTTT
>TRBV7-9|TRBJ2-2|.
CASSLTETNTGELFF
TGTGCCAGCAGCTTAACGGAGACGAACACCGGGGAGCTGTTTTTT
>TRBV28|TRBJ2-2|.
CASSLEGPGELFF
TGTGCCAGCAGTCTAGAGGGTCCCGGGGAGCTGTTTTTT
>TRBV27|TRBJ2-7|TRBD2
CASSPDPIAGVYGQYF
TGTGCCAGCAGTCCGGACCCAATAGCGGGAGTCTATGGGCAGTACTTC
>TRBV19|TRBJ2-7|TRBD2
CASTSKIGGASGSLYEQYF
TGTGCCAGTACCTCAAAAATCGGGGGGGCTAGCGGGAGCCTCTACGAGCAGTACTTC
>TRBV6-4|TRBJ2-6|TRBD2
CASSDFAGGPSGANVLTF
TGTGCCAGCAGTGACTTCGCGGGAGGGCCTTCTGGGGCCAACGTCCTGACTTTC
>TRBV27|TRBJ1-2|.
CASSFLGRGAVEFRYGYTF
TGTGCCAGCAGTTTCCTCGGGAGGGGGGCTGTGGAATTTCGGTATGGCTACACCTTC
>TRBV4-2|TRBJ2-7|.
CASSQDDKTYEQYF
TGTGCCAGCAGCCAAGACGACAAAACCTACGAGCAGTACTTC
>TRBV5-6|TRBJ1-5|TRBD1
CASNYGTGGNQPQHF
TGTGCCAGCAACTACGGGACAGGGGGCAATCAGCCCCAGCATTTT